This T cell receptor beta chain was identified in a study of kidney transplant recipient with SARS-CoV-2 infection. Germline V gives CDR1 SEHNR, CDR2 FQNEAQ (reference sequence). This CDR3 spans 16 amino acids. A remark on this clonotype: A clone one base away is much larger, so this may be a read error.

TCRdb passed the reads through MiXCR, listing each CDR3 protein once. The repertoire has approximately 250,000 distinct CDR3 sequences, under 35% of them found once; the top ten carry under 7.5%. The clonotype originates from a male patient between 25 and 39 years old who had COVID-19 and was a kidney transplant recipient. Among the T cells, some may be from the graft donor. The chain is built from TRBV7-9 and TRBJ2-7, with 10 bases that match TRBD2. The J call is uncertain, as TRBJ2-5 better fits the DNA end. The material was a blood sample, obtained at baseline and around day 110 from a kidney transplant recipient. The CDR3 here is CASGLLSGRGQETQYF. The CDR3 coding sequence is TGTGCCAGCGGCTTACTCAGCGGGAGGGGACAAGAGACCCAGTACTTC.